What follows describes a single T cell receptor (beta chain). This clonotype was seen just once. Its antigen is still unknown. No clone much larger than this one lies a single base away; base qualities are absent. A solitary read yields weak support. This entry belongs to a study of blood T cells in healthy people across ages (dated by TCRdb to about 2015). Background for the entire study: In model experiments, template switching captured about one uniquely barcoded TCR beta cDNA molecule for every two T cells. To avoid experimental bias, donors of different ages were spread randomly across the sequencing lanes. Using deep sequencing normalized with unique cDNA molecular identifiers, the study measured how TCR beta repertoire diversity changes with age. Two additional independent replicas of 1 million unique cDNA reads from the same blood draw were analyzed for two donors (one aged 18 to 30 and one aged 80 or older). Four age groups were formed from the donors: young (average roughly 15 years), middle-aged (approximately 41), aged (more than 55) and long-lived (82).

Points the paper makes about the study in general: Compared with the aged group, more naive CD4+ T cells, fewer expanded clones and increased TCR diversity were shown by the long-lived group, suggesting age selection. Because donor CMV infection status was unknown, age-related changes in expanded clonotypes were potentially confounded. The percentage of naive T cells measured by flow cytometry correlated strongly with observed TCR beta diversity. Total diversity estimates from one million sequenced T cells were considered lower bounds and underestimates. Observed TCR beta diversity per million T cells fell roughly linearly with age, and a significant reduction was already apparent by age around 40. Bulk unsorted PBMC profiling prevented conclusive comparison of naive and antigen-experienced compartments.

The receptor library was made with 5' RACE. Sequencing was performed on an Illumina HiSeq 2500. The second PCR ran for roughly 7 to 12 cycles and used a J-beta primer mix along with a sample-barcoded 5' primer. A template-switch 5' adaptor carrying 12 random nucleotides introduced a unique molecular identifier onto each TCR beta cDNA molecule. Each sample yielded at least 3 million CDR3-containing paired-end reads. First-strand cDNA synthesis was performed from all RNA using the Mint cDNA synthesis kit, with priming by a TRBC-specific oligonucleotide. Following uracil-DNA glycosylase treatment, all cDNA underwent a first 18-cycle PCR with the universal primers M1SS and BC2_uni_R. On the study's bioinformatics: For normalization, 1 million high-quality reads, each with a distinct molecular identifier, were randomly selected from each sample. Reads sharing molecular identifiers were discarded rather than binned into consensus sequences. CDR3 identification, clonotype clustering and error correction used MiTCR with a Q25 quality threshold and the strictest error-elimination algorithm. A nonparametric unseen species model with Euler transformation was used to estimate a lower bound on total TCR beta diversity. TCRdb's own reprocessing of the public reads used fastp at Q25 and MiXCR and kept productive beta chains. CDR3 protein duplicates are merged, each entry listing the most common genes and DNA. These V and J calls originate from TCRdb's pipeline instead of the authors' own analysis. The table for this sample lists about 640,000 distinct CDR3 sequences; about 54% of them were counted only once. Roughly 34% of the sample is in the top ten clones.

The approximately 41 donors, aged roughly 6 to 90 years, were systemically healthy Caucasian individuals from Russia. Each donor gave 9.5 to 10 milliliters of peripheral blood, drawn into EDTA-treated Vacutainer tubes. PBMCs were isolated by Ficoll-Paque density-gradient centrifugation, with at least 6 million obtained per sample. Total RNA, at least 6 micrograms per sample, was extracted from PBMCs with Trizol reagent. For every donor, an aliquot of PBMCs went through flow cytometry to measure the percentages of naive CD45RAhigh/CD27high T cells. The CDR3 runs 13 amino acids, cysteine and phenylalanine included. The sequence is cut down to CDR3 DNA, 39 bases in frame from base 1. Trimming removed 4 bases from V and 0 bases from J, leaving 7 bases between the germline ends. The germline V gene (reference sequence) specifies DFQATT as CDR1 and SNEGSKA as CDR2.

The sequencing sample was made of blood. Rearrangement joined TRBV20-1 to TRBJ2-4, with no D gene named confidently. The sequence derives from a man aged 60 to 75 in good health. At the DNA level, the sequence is TGCAGTGCTAAGGCGATAGCCAAAAACATTCAGTACTTC. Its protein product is CSAKAIAKNIQYF.